One and the same sample provided the 18 T cell receptor beta chains below, sequenced in a study of neurological immune-mediated disorders. TCRdb itself ran the 5' RACE reads through MiXCR, one entry per CDR3 protein. The sample gives 70,000 to 90,000 distinct CDR3 sequences, approximately 5.8% of which show up once; over 6.5% is in the top ten. Time point defined: longitudinal time-point 2. Sequenced material: PBMCs. The receptor set was obtained from a woman in her sixties with multiple sclerosis.

This clonotype has a count of ten or more. The chain is built from TRBV20-1 and TRBJ1-1, with 8 bases aligning to TRBD1. The CDR3 is 15 amino acids. Germline CDR1 and CDR2: DFQATT and SNEGSKA (reference sequence). The V segment lost 2 bases and the J segment 3 bases; nucleotides outside the gene matches: 8. CDR3 protein: CSARQYGQGDTEAFF. CDR3 DNA: TGCAGTGCTAGACAATACGGACAGGGAGACACTGAAGCTTTCTTT.

This clonotype was recorded at least ten times. The chain links TRBV29-1 to TRBJ1-1; D remains unclear. V shed 4 bases and J shed 4 bases, with 7 bases lying between them. Germline CDR1 SQVTM, CDR2 ANQGSEA. The CDR3 is 11 residues long. The DNA for the CDR3 is TGCAGCGTTGCTACGGCCACTGAAGCTTTCTTT. Protein: CSVATATEAFF.

This clonotype was recorded many times. The rearrangement uses TRBV18 and TRBJ2-5; 7 bases match TRBD2. This CDR3 spans 14 amino acids. The germline V gene encodes CDR1 KGHSH and CDR2 LQKENI. Trimming took 5 bases from V and 2 from J; bases not matched to a gene: 5. This CDR3 is CASSATSAQETQYF. In DNA, the CDR3 is TGTGCCAGCTCAGCTACTAGCGCACAAGAGACCCAGTACTTC.

This clonotype was recorded once. A much larger clone differs from this one at a single base, so this may be a read error. The V gene is TRBV5-1, the J gene TRBJ2-3, with D perhaps TRBD2 (5 bases). This CDR3 region has 16 residues. V was shortened by 2 bases and J by 0 bases, with 13 bases between the two germline ends. Germline assignment: CDR1 SGHRS and CDR2 YFSETQ. The CDR3 nucleotides read TGCGCCAGCAGCTTCGGGGTAGAGATCAGCACAGATACGCAGTATTTT. It translates to CASSFGVEISTDTQYF.

This rearrangement joins TRBV5-5 to TRBJ2-7, with D possibly being TRBD1 or TRBD2 (6 bases each). Trimming left V 4 bases short and J 6 bases short, with 20 bases between. CDR1 and CDR2 (germline): SGHKS, YYEKEE (reference sequence). The CDR3 has 15 residues. DNA of the CDR3: TGTGCCAGCAGCGGGCTGTGGGGGGCCAGCTCCGAGCAGTACTTC. It encodes CASSGLWGASSEQYF.

Note on this clonotype: A single base separates this from a much larger clone, so it may be a read error. The CDR3 does not close with the conserved phenylalanine or tryptophan, likely indicating a read error. The V and J genes are TRBV7-6 and TRBJ2-5, with 9 bases aligning to TRBD2. Per germline, CDR1 SGHVS and CDR2 FNYEAQ. The CDR3 length is 15 residues. V trimming: 1 base; J trimming: 4 bases; junction bases outside the gene matches: 4. Here the CDR3 reads CASSLVAGAPETQYC. DNA for the CDR3: TGTGCCAGCAGCTTAGTAGCGGGGGCACCAGAGACCCAGTACTGC.

This clonotype occurred many times. The rearrangement uses TRBV20-1 and TRBJ2-7; perhaps TRBD2 as D (7 bases). This CDR3 is 15 amino acids long. The V gene's germline CDR1 is DFQATT and CDR2 SNEGSKA (reference sequence). V was clipped by 5 bases and J by 1 base, with 18 bases between them. The CDR3 nucleotides are TGCAGTGCTGACTATCGGGGGGCCAGTTCCTACGAGCAGTACTTC. It encodes CSADYRGASSYEQYF.

At least ten counts were recorded for this clonotype. This sequence joins TRBV5-4 and TRBJ2-3; D remains ambiguous. Trimming took 1 base from V and 0 from J, leaving 9 bases between them. Germline-derived CDR1 and CDR2 are SGHNT and YYREEE (reference sequence). The CDR3 totals 15 residues. The CDR3 spells CASSLYSESTDTQYF. DNA of the CDR3: TGTGCCAGCAGCTTGTATTCCGAGAGCACAGATACGCAGTATTTT.

There are many counts of this clonotype. This chain links TRBV20-1 with TRBJ2-7, with D uncertain. V was clipped by 6 bases and J by 3 bases, with 12 bases between them. The germline CDR1 and CDR2 sequences are DFQATT and SNEGSKA (reference sequence). This CDR3 has 12 amino acids. CDR3 nucleotide sequence: TGCAGTGCGCGGCGGACGGGCTACGAGCAGTACTTC. Protein: CSARRTGYEQYF.

This clonotype was detected many times. This sequence joins TRBV12-3 or TRBV12-4 and TRBJ1-4, with TRBD1 identical over 7 bases. V shed 7 bases, J shed 8 bases, and the junction held 7 bases outside the gene matches. CDR3 length equals 13 residues. CDR3 DNA sequence: TGTGCCAGCAATAGTTACAGGGGAGAAAAACTGTTTTTT. It yields the protein CASNSYRGEKLFF.

This clonotype was counted many times. The chain couples TRBV27 to TRBJ1-1, with 9 bases matching TRBD1. The CDR3 covers 14 residues. The trim removed 7 bases at V and 6 bases at J, leaving 9 bases unmatched. The germline CDR1 and CDR2 sequences are MNHEY and SMNVEV (reference sequence). The DNA of the CDR3 is TGTGCCAGCACGGGGGCGGGACAGGGTGCTGAAGCTTTCTTT. Its translation: CASTGAGQGAEAFF.

In its sample, this clonotype was seen many times. The rearrangement links TRBV6-1 to TRBJ1-5; no clear D gene. Germline V CDR1 and CDR2: MNHNS, SASEGT. V lost 1 base to trimming and J lost 9 bases, with 13 bases between them. The CDR3 loop spans 14 amino acids. As DNA, the CDR3 is TGTGCCAGCAGTGAAGTTTTGGGTTCCCGGCCCCAGCATTTT. Translation gives CASSEVLGSRPQHF.

This clonotype was counted many times. The chain employs TRBV5-1 and TRBJ2-7; TRBD1 aligns across 10 bases. Per germline, CDR1 SGHRS and CDR2 YFSETQ. Germline trimming cut 4 bases from V and 6 bases from J; bases unmatched to any gene: 10. This CDR3 region has 15 residues. CDR3 in amino acids: CASSVGQGPLSEQYF. CDR3 bases: TGCGCCAGCAGCGTGGGACAGGGGCCGTTGAGCGAGCAGTACTTC. The variable domain in full, with the rest retrieved from reference TRBV5-1 and TRBJ2-7, is KAGVTQTPRYLIKTRGQQVTLSCSPISGHRSVSWYQQTPGQGLQFLFEYFSETQRNKGNFPGRFSGRQFSNSRSEMNVSTLELGDSALYLCASSVGQGPLSEQYFGPGTRLTVT.

The sample holds many counts of this clonotype. This chain joins TRBV12-3 or TRBV12-4 and TRBJ2-7, with a tentative D call TRBD2 (6 bases). The V end lost 4 bases, the J end lost 2 bases, and 12 bases lay between the germline ends. This CDR3 contains 14 residues. The CDR3 coding sequence is TGTGCCAGCAGTTCCACGACTAGGCCCTACGAGCAGTACTTC. It codes for CASSSTTRPYEQYF.

This clonotype has a handful of counts. This sequence joins TRBV20-1 and TRBJ1-2; TRBD1 matches 9 bases. There are 15 residues in the CDR3. Germline V lookup: CDR1 DFQATT, CDR2 SNEGSKA (reference sequence). V was pared by 0 bases and J by 5 bases, with 7 bases of the junction left unmatched. The CDR3 DNA is TGCAGTGCTAGAGAACAACAGGGGGCGGGTTATGGCTACACCTTC. The encoded protein is CSAREQQGAGYGYTF.

This clonotype was seen at least ten times. The CDR3 sequence: CASSIPQGTIGSRGYTF. Written as DNA, the CDR3 is TGTGCCAGTAGTATCCCCCAGGGTACTATTGGATCGAGAGGCTACACCTTC. This chain links TRBV19 with TRBJ1-2, with a tentative D call TRBD1 (5 bases). V lost 3 bases and J lost 8, with 25 bases in between. This CDR3 is built from 17 residues. The germline CDR1 and CDR2 sequences are LNHDA and SQIVND (reference sequence).

This clonotype was counted ten times or more. The chain employs TRBV20-1 and TRBJ1-4; D gene ambiguous. This CDR3 is built from 14 residues. Between the trimmed V and J ends, which lost 4 bases and 7 bases, there was a span of 16 bases. Germline assignment: CDR1 DFQATT and CDR2 SNEGSKA (reference sequence). CDR3 nucleotide sequence: TGCAGTGCTACCTGGGGTCGCAGGAGTGAAAAACTGTTTTTT. Its translation is CSATWGRRSEKLFF.

This clonotype was seen repeatedly, ten times or more. J is TRBJ2-5 and V is TRBV20-1; 7 nucleotides match TRBD2. There are 15 residues in the CDR3. Trimming at V came to 0 bases and at J to 5 bases, leaving 9 bases not matched to a gene. Germline CDR1 DFQATT, CDR2 SNEGSKA (reference sequence). This chain's CDR3 is CSARDFGGGGETQYF. CDR3 DNA: TGCAGTGCTAGAGATTTTGGCGGGGGAGGGGAGACCCAGTACTTC.